This paragraph covers one TCR beta chain sequence. Here immunoSEQ multiplex PCR was the method, and the copy in TCRdb shows in-frame clones only, minus some. The repertoire holds over 400,000 clones, with roughly 90% as singletons. The data were obtained in a study of Ad26.COV2.S vaccination and SARS-CoV-2 variants. Study background: Within the COV1001 Ad26.COV2.S trial arm, the donor was enrolled. Ad26.COV2.S was injected intramuscularly once or twice, 56 days apart.

Specified treatment: roughly 19 received Ad26.COV2.S at low or high dose, single or two shots; several received placebo; per-sample allocation not given. Collection of the samples took place on day 63 after the first injection of vaccine or placebo. Cohort 1b enrolled adults aged 18-55 years in Boston. Per the germline V gene, CDR1 is LGHNT and CDR2 is FRNRAP. The CDR3 length is 13 residues. The V and J ends lost 3 bases and 1 base respectively, with 5 bases between them. The starting material was peripheral blood, obtained in a trial of Ad26.COV2.S vaccine versus placebo. V is TRBV12-5 and J is TRBJ2-3; D unclear. The clonotype comes from a person aged 18-65 years who received the Ad26.COV2.S COVID-19 vaccine or a placebo. CDR3 coding DNA: TGTGCTAGTGGTTTTAGTCGCACAGATACGCAGTATTTT. The encoded protein is CASGFSRTDTQYF.